The 17 T cell receptor beta chains presented below share a single source sample, sequenced in a study of blood T cell repertoires in COVID-19. Using immunoSEQ multiplex PCR, the repertoire was profiled, and TCRdb retains in-frame clones only, with some absent. The table shows about 150,000 clones, with roughly 90% occurring only once. The material sequenced was peripheral blood. These receptors originate from a man aged 55-75 years with acute or convalescent COVID-19.

This sequence joins TRBV6-5 and TRBJ2-7; 7 nucleotides line up with TRBD2. J was trimmed by 1 base and V by 10 bases; bases with no gene match: 10. This CDR3 region has 14 residues. The germline CDR1 and CDR2 sequences are MNHEY and SVGAGI. For the CDR3, the DNA is TGTGCCACTGGGGGGGGTATTCGATCCTACGAGCAGTACTTC. Encoded protein: CATGGGIRSYEQYF.

This clone was counted once. This sequence joins TRBV4-2 and TRBJ1-2; a possible D gene is TRBD1 (5 bases). The CDR3 totals 14 residues. Germline lookup yields CDR1 LGHNA and CDR2 YNFKEQ. V dropped 1 base and J dropped 4 bases, with 10 bases sitting between them. CDR3 amino acids: CASSQGGKVYGYTF. As DNA, the CDR3 is TGTGCCAGCAGCCAAGGGGGCAAAGTCTATGGCTACACCTTC.

The rearrangement uses TRBV2 and TRBJ1-1; maybe TRBD1 (6 bases). The CDR3 is made up of 14 amino acids. V dropped 5 bases and J dropped 3 bases, with 13 bases sitting between them. The germline gives CDR1 SNHLY, CDR2 FYNNEI. The CDR3 region is CASSKQRQDTEAFF. CDR3 DNA: TGTGCCAGCAGTAAACAGAGACAGGACACTGAAGCTTTCTTT.

The V gene is TRBV5-1, the J gene TRBJ1-3, with a weak D call TRBD1 (6 bases). CDR1 is SGHRS and CDR2 is YFSETQ in the germline V gene. V was clipped by 1 base and J by 3 bases, with 14 bases between them. The length of the CDR3 is 16 residues. The CDR3 reads CASSLTGRGVGNTIYF. The CDR3 coding sequence is TGCGCCAGCAGCTTGACTGGCAGGGGTGTTGGAAACACCATATATTTT.

The chain recombines TRBV5-1 with TRBJ2-7; D is possibly TRBD1 (6 bases). The V end lost 3 bases, the J end lost 9 bases, and 16 bases lay between the germline ends. Germline V gene data show CDR1 as SGHRS and CDR2 as YFSETQ. CDR3 length: 13 amino acids. The CDR3 DNA follows: TGCGCCAGCAGCTGGGGTCGACAGGAATGGCAGTACTTC. As protein: CASSWGRQEWQYF.

About this clone: The junction and the germline gene differ at one end; a read error may be behind it. The CDR3 is CASSSRLMNAEAFF. As DNA, the CDR3 is TGTGCCAGCAGCTCACGACTTATGAACGCTGAAGCTTTCTTT. The chain uses TRBV5-6 and TRBJ1-1; no reliable D call. The CDR3 is 14 residues long. Germline assignment: CDR1 SGHDT and CDR2 YYEEEE.

The chain joins TRBV19 to TRBJ1-5, with a weak D call TRBD1 (6 bases). Per the germline V gene, CDR1 is LNHDA and CDR2 is SQIVND (reference sequence). Trimming left V 3 bases short and J 5 bases short, with 23 bases between. CDR3 length: 18 residues. The CDR3, as DNA: TGTGCCAGTAGTATCAGAAAACCACAGGGTTCGGGCGATCAGCCCCAGCATTTT. As protein: CASSIRKPQGSGDQPQHF.

This chain links TRBV5-1 with TRBJ2-7, with D perhaps TRBD2 (6 bases). Germline-derived CDR1 and CDR2 are SGHRS and YFSETQ. V was trimmed by 0 bases and J by 6 bases, leaving 19 bases between them. This CDR3 spans 16 amino acids. The CDR3 sequence is CASSLGPRGTVGEQYF. CDR3 DNA sequence: TGCGCCAGCAGCTTGGGGCCCCGGGGGACGGTGGGCGAGCAGTACTTC.

The genes are TRBV5-4 and TRBJ2-2; 14 bases agree with TRBD2. V trimming: 4 bases; J trimming: 2 bases; junction bases outside the gene matches: 1. The CDR3 covers 16 residues. Germline V gene data show CDR1 as SGHNT and CDR2 as YYREEE (reference sequence). The CDR3, as DNA: TGTGCCAGCAGCGGACTAGCGGGGGGTAACACCGGGGAGCTGTTTTTT. This sequence encodes CASSGLAGGNTGELFF.

The chain joins TRBV5-4 to TRBJ1-2; D ambiguous. V lost 0 bases to trimming and J lost 7 bases, with 19 bases between them. Germline V CDR1 and CDR2: SGHNT, YYREEE (reference sequence). This CDR3 region has 16 residues. The CDR3 DNA reads TGTGCCAGCAGCTTGGCCCTCGAGAGGTCTAAGGTTGGCTACACCTTC. As protein: CASSLALERSKVGYTF.

This clone has a handful of counts. The chain combines TRBV13 with TRBJ1-1; 8 nucleotides match TRBD1. V shed 3 bases and J 4 bases; nucleotides not matched to a gene: 1. Germline loops: CDR1 PRHDT, CDR2 FYEKMQ (reference sequence). The length of the CDR3 is 13 residues. The CDR3 here is CASSFGTGTEAFF. The CDR3 region has the DNA TGTGCCAGCAGCTTCGGGACAGGCACTGAAGCTTTCTTT. The variable domain in full, completed from reference TRBV13 and TRBJ1-1, reads AAGVIQSPRHLIKEKRETATLKCYPIPRHDTVYWYQQGPGQDPQFLISFYEKMQSDKGSIPDRFSAQQFSDYHSELNMSSLELGDSALYFCASSFGTGTEAFFGQGTRLTVV.

The rearrangement links TRBV12-3 or TRBV12-4 to TRBJ2-1; D possibly corresponds to TRBD1 (6 bases). The CDR3 runs to 13 residues. V lost 0 bases and J lost 8, with 8 bases in between. In nucleotides, the CDR3 is TGTGCCAGCAGTTTAGCGGGGGCGGATGAGCAGTTCTTC. It encodes CASSLAGADEQFF.

The chain uses TRBV7-8 and TRBJ1-2, with TRBD1 matching over 7 bases. Germline assignment: CDR1 SGHVS and CDR2 FQNEAQ. V was clipped by 0 bases and J by 8 bases; unmatched bases: 12. The CDR3 loop spans 16 amino acids. The CDR3 protein is CASSLAQHQQGRGYTF. The DNA of the CDR3 is TGTGCCAGCAGCTTAGCGCAACATCAACAGGGGAGAGGCTACACCTTC.

This clone was recorded only once. J is TRBJ1-1 and V is TRBV7-9, with 12 bases aligning to TRBD1. J was trimmed by 4 bases and V by 4 bases; bases with no gene match: 13. Germline CDR1 is SEHNR and CDR2 is FQNEAQ (reference sequence). The CDR3 consists of 18 residues. CDR3 sequence (DNA): TGTGCCAGCAGCTCGAACCGGGACAGGGGGCGAGGAGGCACTGAAGCTTTCTTT. Translated: CASSSNRDRGRGGTEAFF. The variable domain in full, completed from reference TRBV7-9 and TRBJ1-1, reads DTGVSQNPRHKITKRGQNVTFRCDPISEHNRLYWYRQTLGQGPEFLTYFQNEAQLEKSRLLSDRFSAERPKGSFSTLEIQRTEQGDSAMYLCASSSNRDRGRGGTEAFFGQGTRLTVV.

The chain uses TRBV27 and TRBJ2-3, with 10 positions matching TRBD2. The germline gives CDR1 MNHEY, CDR2 SMNVEV (reference sequence). The V gene end was trimmed by 8 bases and the J gene end by 11 bases; junction bases not matched to a gene: 4. The CDR3 consists of 11 residues. The CDR3 nucleotides read TGTGCCAGCCGTAGCGGGGGGTTGCAGTATTTT. This encodes CASRSGGLQYF.

This clone was recorded only once. The rearrangement links TRBV30 to TRBJ1-6; D gene unclear. From germline, CDR1 is GTSNPN and CDR2 SVGIG (reference sequence). V lost 4 bases and J 6 bases, leaving 13 bases between the germline ends. This CDR3 has 14 residues. CDR3 sequence: CAWTARTGNSPLHF. CDR3 DNA: TGTGCCTGGACCGCGAGGACTGGTAATTCACCCCTCCACTTT. The whole variable domain, remainder taken from reference TRBV30 and TRBJ1-6, is SQTIHQWPATLVQPVGSPLSLECTVEGTSNPNLYWYRQAAGRGLQLLFYSVGIGQISSEVPQNLSASRPQDRQFILSSKKLLLSDSGFYLCAWTARTGNSPLHFGNGTRLTVT.

The chain combines TRBV7-8 with TRBJ1-2, with D perhaps matching TRBD1 (5 bases). This CDR3 comprises 14 residues. Trimming shortened V by 5 bases and J by 2 bases, and 12 bases separated the two germline ends. Germline V gene sequence: CDR1 SGHVS, CDR2 FQNEAQ. The CDR3 protein is CASSGGVGNYGYTF. The DNA for the CDR3 is TGTGCCAGCAGCGGGGGGGTAGGGAACTATGGCTACACCTTC. Together with reference TRBV7-8 and TRBJ1-2, the CDR3 gives the full variable domain: GAGVSQSPRYKVAKRGQDVALRCDPISGHVSLFWYQQALGQGPEFLTYFQNEAQLDKSGLPSDRFFAERPEGSVSTLKIQRTQQEDSAVYLCASSGGVGNYGYTFGSGTRLTVV.